A selection of T cell receptor beta chains follows, all from one sample in a study of T cells in Graves' hyperthyroidism and ophthalmopathy. Each CDR3 protein is one row after TCRdb ran MiXCR on the multiplex PCR reads. Of around 660,000 distinct CDR3 sequences listed, 45% are singletons. The sample consisted of peripheral blood or thyroid tissue (not recorded which). These receptors originate from an adult man with Graves' disease, either hyperthyroidism or ophthalmopathy (not recorded which). Each CDR3 is given with its conserved first and last residue. The order of the fields is J gene, clone size, D gene, V gene, CDR3 protein, CDR3 DNA. A D gene is named only where the DNA matches it firmly. Clone size is not always given. Where it is, it says once, few, many or a class for expanded clones.

TRBJ1-5	-	TRBD1	TRBV25-1	CASSALTGLHQPQHF	TGTGCCAGCAGTGCCTTGACAGGGTTACATCAGCCCCAGCATTTT
TRBJ2-5	-	TRBD1	TRBV29-1	CSASETGVRETQYF	TGCAGCGCATCCGAGACAGGGGTCCGGGAGACCCAGTACTTC
TRBJ1-1	many	-	TRBV19	CASSKTKGSEAFF	TGTGCCAGTAGTAAGACTAAGGGGTCTGAAGCTTTCTTT
TRBJ1-5	many	-	TRBV7-9	CASSLRGGHDQPQHF	TGTGCCAGCAGCTTACGAGGGGGGCATGATCAGCCCCAGCATTTT
TRBJ1-2	-	-	TRBV12-3/TRBV12-4	CASSLLDGGALGYTF	TGTGCCAGCAGTTTATTGGATGGTGGGGCTTTGGGCTACACCTTC
TRBJ1-6	few	TRBD1	TRBV7-3	CASSFSGTVNSPLHF	TGTGCCAGCAGCTTCTCCGGGACAGTTAATTCACCCCTCCACTTT
TRBJ1-2	many	TRBD1	TRBV29-1	CSVVTTGGNYGYTF	TGCAGCGTTGTCACTACAGGGGGCAACTATGGCTACACCTTC
TRBJ2-7	-	-	TRBV7-8	CASSLAGAYKQYF	TGTGCCAGCAGCTTAGCGGGAGCCTACAAGCAGTACTTC
TRBJ2-5	-	TRBD1	TRBV11-2	CASRLLTGAKTQYF	TGTGCCAGCAGGCTACTGACAGGGGCAAAGACCCAGTACTTC
TRBJ2-5	few	TRBD2	TRBV7-6	CASSLMPSGAQETQYF	TGTGCCAGCAGCTTAATGCCTAGCGGGGCCCAAGAGACCCAGTACTTC
TRBJ1-1	few	-	TRBV7-2	CASSFMRTPVAEAFF	TGTGCCAGCAGCTTTATGAGAACACCCGTAGCTGAAGCTTTCTTT
TRBJ1-6	once	-	TRBV10-2	CASSQDTQVVPPLHF	TGTGCCAGCAGCCAAGATACTCAGGTTGTCCCACCCCTCCACTTT
TRBJ2-5	-	-	TRBV29-1	CSLVGTPKETQYF	TGCAGCTTGGTGGGGACTCCCAAAGAGACCCAGTACTTC
TRBJ1-1	many	TRBD1	TRBV2	CASITGAGDTEAFF	TGTGCCAGCATTACAGGGGCAGGGGACACTGAAGCTTTCTTT
TRBJ2-6	-	-	TRBV2	CASRVQGANVLTF	TGTGCCAGCAGGGTACAGGGGGCCAACGTCCTGACTTTC
TRBJ1-4	-	-	TRBV6-5	CASRSGVTEKLFF	TGTGCCAGCAGGTCGGGTGTCACTGAAAAACTGTTTTTT
TRBJ1-1	-	-	TRBV25-1	CARVDVVNTEAFF	TGTGCTAGAGTTGACGTGGTGAACACTGAAGCTTTCTTT
TRBJ1-5	-	-	TRBV11-2	CASSPRPGAWSNQPQHF	TGTGCCAGCAGCCCCCGACCGGGGGCGTGGAGCAATCAGCCCCAGCATTTT
TRBJ1-2	-	-	TRBV9	CASSATDPGINYGYTF	TGTGCCAGCAGTGCTACCGACCCCGGGATTAACTATGGCTACACCTTC
TRBJ1-2	-	-	TRBV12-5	CASGPYSGGYTF	TGTGCTAGTGGTCCTTACTCCGGCGGCTACACCTTC
TRBJ2-7	-	-	TRBV14	CASSQQGSSWDEQYF	TGTGCCAGCAGCCAACAGGGCTCCTCGTGGGACGAGCAGTACTTC
TRBJ2-2	few	-	TRBV24-1	CATSDGTGELFF	TGTGCCACCAGTGATGGGACAGGGGAGCTGTTTTTT
TRBJ2-7	many	-	TRBV10-3	CAISDRGGSYEQYF	TGTGCCATCAGTGACAGGGGAGGGTCCTACGAGCAGTACTTC
TRBJ1-6	many	-	TRBV2	CASSEGAGRNSPLHF	TGTGCCAGCAGTGAAGGAGCAGGGAGGAATTCACCCCTCCACTTT
TRBJ1-5	few	TRBD1	TRBV19	CASSKQGAAAQHF	TGTGCCAGTAGTAAACAGGGGGCCGCGGCCCAGCATTTT
TRBJ1-3	-	-	TRBV2	CASNPDGDRNTIYF	TGTGCCAGCAATCCAGACGGGGACAGAAACACCATATATTTT
TRBJ1-5	-	-	TRBV19	CATRSGHHSNQPQHF	TGTGCCACCCGAAGTGGGCACCATAGCAATCAGCCCCAGCATTTT
TRBJ2-7	many	TRBD2	TRBV20-1	CSARGGGPGEQYF	TGCAGTGCTAGAGGGGGAGGGCCGGGAGAGCAGTACTTC
TRBJ1-1	-	-	TRBV5-4	CASSLDLGGTEAFF	TGTGCCAGCAGCTTGGACTTGGGGGGCACTGAAGCTTTCTTT
TRBJ1-5	-	TRBD1	TRBV10-3	CATHHGTGANQPQHF	TGTGCCACCCACCACGGGACAGGGGCCAATCAGCCCCAGCATTTT
TRBJ2-7	few	TRBD1	TRBV2	CASSEDRGDYEQYF	TGTGCCAGCAGCGAGGACAGGGGGGACTACGAGCAGTACTTC
TRBJ1-4	-	-	TRBV20-1	CSASTGTGLEKLFF	TGCAGTGCCAGCACAGGGACGGGTCTTGAAAAACTGTTTTTT
TRBJ2-7	-	-	TRBV10-3	CAITEVEQYF	TGTGCCATCACCGAAGTCGAGCAGTACTTC
TRBJ1-5	-	-	TRBV24-1	CASSPTGGGRQPQHF	TGTGCCAGCTCACCCACAGGAGGGGGTCGACAGCCCCAGCATTTT
TRBJ2-7	-	TRBD1	TRBV7-6	CASSYETGGREQHF	TGTGCCAGCAGCTACGAGACAGGGGGAAGGGAGCAGCACTTC
TRBJ2-7	once	TRBD2	TRBV20-1	CSARSGGAREQYF	TGCAGTGCTAGAAGCGGGGGGGCCAGGGAGCAGTACTTC
TRBJ1-1	-	-	TRBV12-3/TRBV12-4	CASHSLGTIFAEAFF	TGTGCCAGCCACTCACTCGGGACAATCTTCGCTGAAGCTTTCTTT
TRBJ1-5	-	-	TRBV29-1	CSLVRGGNQPQHF	TGCAGCTTAGTAAGGGGAGGCAATCAGCCCCAGCATTTT
TRBJ2-5	few	TRBD2	TRBV20-1	CSAVTSGQETQYF	TGCAGTGCTGTAACTAGCGGGCAAGAGACCCAGTACTTC
TRBJ2-7	few	TRBD1	TRBV7-9	CASSRPGQGDEQYF	TGTGCCAGCAGCAGACCGGGACAGGGTGACGAGCAGTACTTC
TRBJ1-3	many	-	TRBV20-1	CSARDDRGNTIYF	TGCAGTGCTAGAGATGACAGGGGAAACACCATATATTTT
TRBJ1-2	-	TRBD1	TRBV9	CASSVGGTGGSGYTF	TGTGCCAGCAGCGTAGGGGGGACAGGGGGATCTGGCTACACCTTC